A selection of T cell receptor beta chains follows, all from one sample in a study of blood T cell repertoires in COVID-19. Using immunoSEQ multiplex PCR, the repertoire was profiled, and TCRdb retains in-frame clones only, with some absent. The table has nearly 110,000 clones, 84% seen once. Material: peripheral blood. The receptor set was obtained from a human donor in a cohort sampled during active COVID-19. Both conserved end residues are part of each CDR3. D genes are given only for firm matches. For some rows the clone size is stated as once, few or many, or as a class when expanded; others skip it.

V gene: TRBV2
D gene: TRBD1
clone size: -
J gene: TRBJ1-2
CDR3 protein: CASSYLGGQNYGYTF
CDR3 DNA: TGTGCCAGCAGTTACTTGGGGGGACAGAACTATGGCTACACCTTC

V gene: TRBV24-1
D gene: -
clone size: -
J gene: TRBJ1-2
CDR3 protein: CATSGQTVNYGYTF
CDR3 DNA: TGTGCCACCAGTGGACAGACAGTTAACTATGGCTACACCTTC

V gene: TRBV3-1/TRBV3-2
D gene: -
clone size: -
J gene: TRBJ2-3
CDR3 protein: CASSHRADTQYF
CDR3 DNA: TGTGCCAGCAGCCACCGGGCAGATACGCAGTATTTT

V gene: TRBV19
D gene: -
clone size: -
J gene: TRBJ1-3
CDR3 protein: CASHGGAGNTIYF
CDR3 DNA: TGTGCCAGTCACGGAGGGGCTGGAAACACCATATATTTT

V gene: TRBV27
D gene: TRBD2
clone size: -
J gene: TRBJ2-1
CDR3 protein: CASSETSGRAFEQFF
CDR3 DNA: TGTGCCAGCAGTGAGACTAGCGGGAGGGCGTTTGAGCAGTTCTTC

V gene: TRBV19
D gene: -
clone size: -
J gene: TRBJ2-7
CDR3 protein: CASSIVGREQYF
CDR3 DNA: TGTGCCAGTAGTATAGTTGGTAGAGAGCAGTACTTC

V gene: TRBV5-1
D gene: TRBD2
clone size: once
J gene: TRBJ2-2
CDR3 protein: CASSLDGRNSGELFF
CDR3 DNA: TGCGCCAGCAGCTTGGACGGGAGGAATTCGGGGGAGCTGTTTTTT

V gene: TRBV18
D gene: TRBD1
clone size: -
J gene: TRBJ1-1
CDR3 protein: CASSQRTGAPRATEAFF
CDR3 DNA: TGTGCCAGCTCACAAAGGACAGGGGCGCCGAGGGCCACTGAAGCTTTCTTT

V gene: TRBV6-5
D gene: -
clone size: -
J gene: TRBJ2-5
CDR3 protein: CASSYTGTQYF
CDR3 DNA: TGTGCCAGCAGTTACACCGGGACCCAGTACTTC

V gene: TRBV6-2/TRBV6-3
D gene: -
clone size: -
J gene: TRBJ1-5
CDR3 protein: CASSYSIQGNQPQHF
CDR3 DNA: TGTGCCAGCAGTTACTCGATCCAGGGCAATCAGCCCCAGCATTTT

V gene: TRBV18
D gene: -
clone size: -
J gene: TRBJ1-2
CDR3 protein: CASSPYVAKYREGYGYTF
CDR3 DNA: TGTGCCAGCTCACCTTACGTCGCGAAATACCGGGAAGGCTATGGCTACACCTTC

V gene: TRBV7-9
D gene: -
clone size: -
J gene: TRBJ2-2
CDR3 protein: CASARLMNTGELFF
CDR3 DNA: TGTGCCAGTGCGCGGCTGATGAACACCGGGGAGCTGTTTTTT

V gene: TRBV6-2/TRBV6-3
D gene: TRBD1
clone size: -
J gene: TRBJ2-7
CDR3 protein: CASSYSTGRYEQYF
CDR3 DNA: TGTGCCAGCAGTTACTCGACAGGGCGGTACGAGCAGTACTTC

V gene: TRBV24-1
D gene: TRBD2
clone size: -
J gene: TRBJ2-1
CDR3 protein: CATKGLAGNEQFF
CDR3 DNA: TGTGCCACCAAGGGACTAGCGGGGAATGAGCAGTTCTTC

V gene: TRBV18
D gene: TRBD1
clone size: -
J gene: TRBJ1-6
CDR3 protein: CASSPTGQGDSPLHF
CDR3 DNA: TGTGCCAGCTCCCCGACGGGACAGGGCGATTCACCCCTCCACTTT

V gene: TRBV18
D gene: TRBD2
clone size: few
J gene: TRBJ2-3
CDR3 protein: CASSPWASGSSDTQYF
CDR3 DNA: TGTGCCAGCTCACCATGGGCTAGCGGGAGCTCAGATACGCAGTATTTT

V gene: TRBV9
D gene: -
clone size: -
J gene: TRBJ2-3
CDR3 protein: CASSVATGSTDTQYF
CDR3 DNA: TGTGCCAGCAGCGTAGCTACAGGAAGCACAGATACGCAGTATTTT

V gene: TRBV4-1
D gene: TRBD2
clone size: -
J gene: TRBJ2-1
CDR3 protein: CASRGTSGRSDLSYNEQFF
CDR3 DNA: TGCGCCAGCAGGGGGACTAGCGGGAGATCGGATCTGTCCTACAATGAGCAGTTCTTC

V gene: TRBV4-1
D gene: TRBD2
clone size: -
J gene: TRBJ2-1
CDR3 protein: CASSQSLAGGLGEQFF
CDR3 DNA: TGCGCCAGCAGCCAATCCCTAGCGGGAGGGTTAGGTGAGCAGTTCTTC

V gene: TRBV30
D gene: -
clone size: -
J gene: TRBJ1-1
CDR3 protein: CAWWAGEGTEAFF
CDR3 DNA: TGTGCCTGGTGGGCGGGGGAAGGCACTGAAGCTTTCTTT

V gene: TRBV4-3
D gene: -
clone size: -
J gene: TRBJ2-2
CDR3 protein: CASSQERLVPGELFF
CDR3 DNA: TGCGCCAGCAGCCAAGAGCGGTTGGTTCCCGGGGAGCTGTTTTTT

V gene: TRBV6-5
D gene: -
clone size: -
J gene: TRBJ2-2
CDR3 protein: CASSKGYTGELFF
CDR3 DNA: TGTGCCAGCTCCAAGGGGTACACCGGGGAGCTGTTTTTT

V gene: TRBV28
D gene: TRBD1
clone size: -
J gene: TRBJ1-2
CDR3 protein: CAIPSRDSNYGYTF
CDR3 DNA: TGTGCCATCCCGAGCCGGGACAGCAACTATGGCTACACCTTC

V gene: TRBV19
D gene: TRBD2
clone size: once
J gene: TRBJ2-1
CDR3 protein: CASSELAGNYNEQFF
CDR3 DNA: TGTGCCAGTAGTGAACTAGCGGGAAACTACAATGAGCAGTTCTTC

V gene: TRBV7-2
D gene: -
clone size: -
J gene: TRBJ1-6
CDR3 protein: CASSFQGSQANSPLHF
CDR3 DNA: TGTGCCAGCAGCTTCCAGGGGTCGCAGGCCAATTCACCCCTCCACTTT

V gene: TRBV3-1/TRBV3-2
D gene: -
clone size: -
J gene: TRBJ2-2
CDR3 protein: CASSQGRTGELFF
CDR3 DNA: TGTGCCAGCAGCCAAGGGAGAACCGGGGAGCTGTTTTTT